Each of the 27 T cell receptor beta chains below was sequenced from the same sample in a study of T cell changes during pregnancy in multiple sclerosis. Assay used: immunoSEQ multiplex PCR; TCRdb lists only in-frame clones, some missing. The table lists about 62,000 clones, 89% of them singletons, with around 2.5% in the top ten. The source material was peripheral blood, sampled in the first trimester of pregnancy. The origin of the receptors is a female donor with multiple sclerosis, enrolled in a pregnancy study.

The genes are TRBV4-3 and TRBJ2-1, with TRBD2 identical over 12 bases. After removal of 1 base from V and 4 bases from J, the junction contained 5 bases not matched to a gene. The CDR3 loop spans 17 amino acids. The germline gives CDR1 LGHNA, CDR2 YSLEER. CDR3 residues: CASSQASGGVVYNEQFF. CDR3 bases: TGCGCCAGCAGCCAAGCTAGCGGGGGGGTCGTTTACAATGAGCAGTTCTTC.

The gene calls are TRBV2 and TRBJ2-3; a weak D match, TRBD2 (5 bases). This CDR3 is 14 amino acids long. The V gene lost 2 bases and the J gene lost 2 bases, with 8 bases spanning the gap. In germline, CDR1 is SNHLY, CDR2 FYNNEI. This chain's CDR3 is CASSETRNTDTQYF. CDR3 nucleotides: TGTGCCAGCAGTGAAACTAGAAACACAGATACGCAGTATTTT.

The rearrangement links TRBV19 to TRBJ2-3, with D possibly being TRBD2 (5 bases). The germline gives CDR1 LNHDA, CDR2 SQIVND (reference sequence). V lost 7 bases to trimming and J lost 2 bases, with 10 bases between them. This CDR3 spans 13 amino acids. For the CDR3, the DNA is TGTGCCAGTATGAGGACTCACACAGATACGCAGTATTTT. Amino acids: CASMRTHTDTQYF.

The chain employs TRBV2 and TRBJ1-2; the D is unclear. CDR3 length: 14 residues. Germline CDR1 SNHLY, CDR2 FYNNEI. Trimming left V 4 bases short and J 4 bases short, with 13 bases between. CDR3 protein: CASSGLAGPYGYTF. The CDR3 nucleotides are TGTGCCAGCAGTGGCCTGGCTGGGCCCTATGGCTACACCTTC.

This chain connects TRBV27 to TRBJ1-1; no clear D gene. This CDR3 spans 14 amino acids. The germline V gene encodes CDR1 MNHEY and CDR2 SMNVEV (reference sequence). V lost 5 bases to trimming and J lost 3 bases, with 13 bases between them. Here the CDR3 DNA reads TGTGCCAGCAGTCCGTACCTAGGTGACACTGAAGCTTTCTTT. It is translated as CASSPYLGDTEAFF.

The chain employs TRBV7-2 and TRBJ1-2; 7 bases line up with TRBD1. The V gene end was trimmed by 3 bases and the J gene end by 8 bases; junction bases not matched to a gene: 6. The CDR3 is made up of 13 amino acids. The germline V gene encodes CDR1 SGHTA and CDR2 FQGNSA. CDR3 DNA: TGTGCCAGCAGCTTTGAGGGGGCGCGAGGCTACACCTTC. Translation: CASSFEGARGYTF. Based on the CDR3 plus reference TRBV7-2 and TRBJ1-2, the full variable domain is GAGVSQSPSNKVTEKGKDVELRCDPISGHTALYWYRQSLGQGLEFLIYFQGNSAPDKSGLPSDRFSAERTGGSVSTLTIQRTQQEDSAVYLCASSFEGARGYTFGSGTRLTVV.

This rearrangement joins TRBV7-5 to TRBJ2-7; the table assigns TRBD2, which was not confirmed against the DNA. TRBV7-5 is classified as a pseudogene. The CDR3 is made up of 18 amino acids. This CDR3 reads CVRSLDLLRGKTVRVRFF. The CDR3 DNA reads TGTGTCAGAAGCTTAGATCTGTTGCGGGGGAAGACGGTCCGAGTAAGGTTCTTC.

The genes are TRBV7-9 and TRBJ1-1, with D unclear. The CDR3 is 17 amino acids. Trimming took off 2 bases at V and 9 bases at J, with 25 bases between the two ends. Germline V gene lookup returns CDR1 SEHNR and CDR2 FQNEAQ (reference sequence). CDR3 loop: CASSLFSTSRGSPKAFF. The CDR3 coding sequence is TGTGCCAGCAGCTTATTCTCGACGAGTCGAGGTTCCCCGAAAGCTTTCTTT.

The chain links TRBV6-5 to TRBJ1-1, with D possibly matching TRBD1 (6 bases). Per germline, CDR1 MNHEY and CDR2 SVGAGI. V lost 0 bases to trimming and J lost 3 bases, with 11 bases between them. The CDR3 length is 15 residues. DNA of the CDR3: TGTGCCAGCAGTTACTCGGGGGCGTCTGACACTGAAGCTTTCTTT. It codes for CASSYSGASDTEAFF.

This clone was recorded a few times. The chain recombines TRBV5-1 with TRBJ1-2; D unresolved. CDR1 and CDR2 from the germline V gene are SGHRS and YFSETQ. Trimming took off 0 bases at V and 2 bases at J, with 5 bases between the two ends. The CDR3 consists of 13 residues. CDR3 DNA: TGCGCCAGCAGCTTGGAACAGAACTATGGCTACACCTTC. Translated, it gives CASSLEQNYGYTF. The full variable domain, completed using reference TRBV5-1 and TRBJ1-2, is KAGVTQTPRYLIKTRGQQVTLSCSPISGHRSVSWYQQTPGQGLQFLFEYFSETQRNKGNFPGRFSGRQFSNSRSEMNVSTLELGDSALYLCASSLEQNYGYTFGSGTRLTVV.

V gene TRBV11-3 combines with J gene TRBJ2-1; 8 bases are shared with TRBD2. In germline, CDR1 is SGHNT, CDR2 YENEEA. J was trimmed by 0 bases and V by 2 bases; bases with no gene match: 0. This CDR3 has 15 residues. DNA of the CDR3: TGTGCCAGCAGCTTAACTAGCGGCTCCTACAATGAGCAGTTCTTC. Translating it yields CASSLTSGSYNEQFF.

In this sample, this clone turned up a few times. CDR3 in amino acids: CASCGPRELFF. The CDR3 coding sequence is TGTGCCAGCTGCGGTCCGAGGGAGCTGTTTTTT. V is TRBV19 and J is TRBJ2-2; D remains ambiguous. V was shortened by 9 bases and J by 9 bases, with 11 bases between the two germline ends. The length of the CDR3 is 11 residues. CDR1 is LNHDA, CDR2 SQIVND, per germline (reference sequence).

This chain connects TRBV11-2 to TRBJ2-2, with a weak D call TRBD1 (6 bases). V lost 4 bases and J lost 6, with 9 bases in between. CDR1 and CDR2 (germline): SGHAT, FQNNGV. The CDR3 runs 13 residues. The CDR3 here is CASSSRTAGELFF. CDR3 in DNA: TGTGCCAGCAGCTCCCGGACAGCCGGGGAGCTGTTTTTT.

This chain connects TRBV19 to TRBJ2-7, with D perhaps TRBD1 (5 bases). Looked up from germline, CDR1 is LNHDA and CDR2 is SQIVND (reference sequence). V lost 8 bases to trimming and J lost 2 bases, with 37 bases between them. This CDR3 is built from 21 residues. This chain's CDR3 is CASWNYALPPNLRQQPYEQYF. In DNA, the CDR3 is TGTGCCAGTTGGAATTACGCCCTCCCCCCAAATCTTAGACAGCAGCCCTACGAGCAGTACTTC.

This chain connects TRBV28 to TRBJ1-2; no definite D call. V gave up 3 bases and J gave up 6 bases, with 5 bases separating them. The CDR3 is made up of 11 amino acids. CDR1 is MDHEN and CDR2 is SYDVKM in the germline V gene. In DNA form, the CDR3 reads TGTGCCAGCAGTTTGGGCAATGGCTACACCTTC. Translating gives CASSLGNGYTF.

This rearrangement joins TRBV19 to TRBJ2-1; 7 positions agree with TRBD2. The V segment lost 3 bases and the J segment 9 bases; nucleotides outside the gene matches: 14. The CDR3 contains 16 residues. Germline V gives CDR1 LNHDA, CDR2 SQIVND (reference sequence). The CDR3 region is CASSMIGQGGSAEQFF. CDR3 coding DNA: TGTGCCAGTAGTATGATCGGTCAGGGAGGGTCGGCTGAGCAGTTCTTC. The complete variable domain, with remaining parts taken from reference TRBV19 and TRBJ2-1, reads DGGITQSPKYLFRKEGQNVTLSCEQNLNHDAMYWYRQDPGQGLRLIYYSQIVNDFQKGDIAEGYSVSREKKESFPLTVTSAQKNPTAFYLCASSMIGQGGSAEQFFGPGTRLTVL.

J is TRBJ2-7 and V is TRBV19, with D perhaps matching TRBD1 (7 bases). CDR1 and CDR2 (germline): LNHDA, SQIVND (reference sequence). This CDR3 has 13 residues. Trimming removed 7 bases from V and 2 bases from J, with 12 bases in between. The CDR3 region is CASTAGQTYEQYF. CDR3 in DNA: TGTGCCAGTACCGCGGGACAGACCTACGAGCAGTACTTC.

The chain couples TRBV5-1 to TRBJ2-1, with 10 bases that match TRBD2. Germline assignment: CDR1 SGHRS and CDR2 YFSETQ. V was pared by 2 bases and J by 3 bases, with 2 bases of the junction left unmatched. The CDR3 sequence is 15 residues long. The chain's CDR3 is CASSLTSGDYNEQFF. CDR3 DNA sequence: TGCGCCAGCAGCTTAACTAGCGGGGACTACAATGAGCAGTTCTTC.

There are a few counts of this clone. The rearrangement joins TRBV27 to TRBJ1-1, with a possible D match to TRBD1 (5 bases). CDR1 MNHEY and CDR2 SMNVEV come from the germline V gene (reference sequence). The CDR3 is 17 amino acids. V was shortened by 2 bases and J by 4 bases, with 20 bases between the two germline ends. CDR3 in amino acids: CASSLTSGTNPGTEAFF. DNA of the CDR3: TGTGCCAGCAGTTTAACGTCCGGGACTAACCCCGGCACTGAAGCTTTCTTT.

This chain uses TRBV11-2 with TRBJ1-2; D may be TRBD1 (5 bases). V lost 1 base, J lost 7 bases, and 16 bases lay in between. The CDR3 contains 15 residues. Per the germline V gene, CDR1 is SGHAT and CDR2 is FQNNGV. This chain's CDR3 is CASSLVEGGVGGYTF. For the CDR3, the DNA is TGTGCCAGCAGCTTAGTGGAGGGAGGGGTCGGTGGCTACACCTTC. The whole variable domain, remainder taken from reference TRBV11-2 and TRBJ1-2, is EAGVAQSPRYKIIEKRQSVAFWCNPISGHATLYWYQQILGQGPKLLIQFQNNGVVDDSQLPKDRFSAERLKGVDSTLKIQPAKLEDSAVYLCASSLVEGGVGGYTFGSGTRLTVV.

This chain links TRBV5-1 with TRBJ2-7, with a tentative D call TRBD2 (6 bases). With 0 bases removed from V and 3 bases from J, the gap between germline ends came to 7 bases. The CDR3 is 13 amino acids. The germline CDR1 and CDR2 sequences are SGHRS and YFSETQ. CDR3 sequence reads: CASSLVGLYEQYF. The CDR3 nucleotides read TGCGCCAGCAGCTTGGTGGGACTCTACGAGCAGTACTTC. Filled out from reference TRBV5-1 and TRBJ2-7, the complete variable domain reads KAGVTQTPRYLIKTRGQQVTLSCSPISGHRSVSWYQQTPGQGLQFLFEYFSETQRNKGNFPGRFSGRQFSNSRSEMNVSTLELGDSALYLCASSLVGLYEQYFGPGTRLTVT.

This sequence joins TRBV11-2 and TRBJ1-2, with TRBD1 as a possible D gene (5 bases). CDR1 is SGHAT, CDR2 FQNNGV, per germline. The ends were cut back, 1 base at V and 4 bases at J, with 10 bases in the middle. The CDR3 has 14 amino acids. The CDR3: CASSLVAGPYGYTF. The CDR3 nucleotides are TGTGCCAGCAGCTTAGTGGCGGGGCCCTATGGCTACACCTTC.

This sequence joins TRBV9 and TRBJ2-1, with 15 bases matching TRBD2. Germline V gene lookup returns CDR1 SGDLS and CDR2 YYNGEE. The CDR3 loop spans 15 amino acids. J lost 8 bases, V lost 0 bases, and 0 bases had no gene match. CDR3 loop: CASSVGTSGRDEQFF. CDR3 sequence (DNA): TGTGCCAGCAGCGTAGGGACTAGCGGGAGGGATGAGCAGTTCTTC. The whole variable domain, filled in from reference TRBV9 and TRBJ2-1, reads DSGVTQTPKHLITATGQRVTLRCSPRSGDLSVYWYQQSLDQGLQFLIQYYNGEERAKGNILERFSAQQFPDLHSELNLSSLELGDSALYFCASSVGTSGRDEQFFGPGTRLTVL.

The chain combines TRBV7-9 with TRBJ1-5; D uncertain. Germline values: CDR1 SEHNR, CDR2 FQNEAQ (reference sequence). The CDR3 loop spans 14 amino acids. Between the trimmed V and J ends, which lost 5 bases and 3 bases, there was a span of 11 bases. Here the CDR3 DNA reads TGTGCCAGCAGCCTTAGCGAGTCCAATCAGCCCCAGCATTTT. Its protein product is CASSLSESNQPQHF. The full variable domain, completed using reference TRBV7-9 and TRBJ1-5, is DTGVSQNPRHKITKRGQNVTFRCDPISEHNRLYWYRQTLGQGPEFLTYFQNEAQLEKSRLLSDRFSAERPKGSFSTLEIQRTEQGDSAMYLCASSLSESNQPQHFGDGTRLSIL.

V and J are TRBV5-1 and TRBJ2-1; 10 nucleotides agree with TRBD2. The J segment lost 8 bases and the V segment lost 5 bases, leaving 4 bases of the junction unmatched. CDR1 SGHRS and CDR2 YFSETQ come from the germline V gene. This CDR3 has 13 residues. DNA of the CDR3: TGCGCCAGCAGTAGACTAGCGGGCGATGAGCAGTTCTTC. Translation gives CASSRLAGDEQFF.

This clone was observed a few times. The chain recombines TRBV7-9 with TRBJ1-4, with a weak D call TRBD1 (6 bases). V lost 5 bases to trimming and J lost 8 bases, with 18 bases between them. The CDR3 is made up of 15 amino acids. Germline V gene sequence: CDR1 SEHNR, CDR2 FQNEAQ (reference sequence). This chain's CDR3 is CASSRDRFLREKLFF. The DNA for the CDR3 is TGTGCCAGCAGCAGAGACAGGTTTCTTAGGGAAAAACTGTTTTTT.

Concerning this clone itself: An end of the junction differs from the germline gene, which may be a read error. This sequence joins TRBV14 and TRBJ1-1; D may be TRBD1 (6 bases). There are 15 residues in the CDR3. CDR1 SGHDN and CDR2 FVKESK come from the germline V gene. This CDR3 is CASSQDSGDRIPPVF. DNA of the CDR3: TGTGCCAGCAGCCAAGATTCAGGAGACAGGATTCCCCCAGTCTTT.